This entry describes one TCR beta chain. The data were taken from a study of blood T cell repertoires in COVID-19. The wider study: Acute and convalescent COVID-19 samples came from the United States, Italy and Spain. In each case, the material was cDNA or gDNA derived from T cells, B-cell-depleted T cells, or PBMCs.

The authors' processing: Using reference gene primer amplification, nucleated cell counts were estimated. TCRdb keeps only in-frame clones here, not all; method: immunoSEQ multiplex PCR. V, J and clone size derive from that table, while D and trimming were established from the DNA sequence. Of around 300,000 clones in the sample, about 83% were seen once. The CDR3 loop spans 14 amino acids. Germline V gene sequence: CDR1 SNHLY, CDR2 FYNNEI. With 1 base clipped from V and 5 bases from J, the junction kept 2 bases outside the gene matches. The receptor comes from a woman aged 50 to 60 who had recovered from COVID-19. J is TRBJ1-5 and V is TRBV2, with 7 bases lining up with TRBD1. Sequenced sample: peripheral blood. The CDR3 loop reads CASSEGDRDQPQHF. The CDR3 DNA sequence: TGTGCCAGCAGTGAAGGTGACAGGGATCAGCCCCAGCATTTT.